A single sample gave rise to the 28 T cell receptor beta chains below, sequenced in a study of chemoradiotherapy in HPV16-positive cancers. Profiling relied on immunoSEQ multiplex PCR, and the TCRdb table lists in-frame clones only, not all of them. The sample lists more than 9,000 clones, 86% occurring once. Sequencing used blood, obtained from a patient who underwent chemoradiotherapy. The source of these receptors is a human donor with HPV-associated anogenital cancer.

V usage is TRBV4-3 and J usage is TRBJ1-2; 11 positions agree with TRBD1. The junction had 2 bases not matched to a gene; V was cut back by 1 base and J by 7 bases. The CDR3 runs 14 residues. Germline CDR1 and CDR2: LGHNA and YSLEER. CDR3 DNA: TGCGCCAGCAGCCAAGCGGACAGGGGGCTTGGCTACACCTTC. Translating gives CASSQADRGLGYTF.

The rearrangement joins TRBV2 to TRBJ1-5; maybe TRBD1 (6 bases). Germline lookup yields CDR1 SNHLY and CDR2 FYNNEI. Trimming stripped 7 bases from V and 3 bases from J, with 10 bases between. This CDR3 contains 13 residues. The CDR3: CASNNRANQPQHF. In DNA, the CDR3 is TGTGCCAGCAATAACAGGGCCAATCAGCCCCAGCATTTT.

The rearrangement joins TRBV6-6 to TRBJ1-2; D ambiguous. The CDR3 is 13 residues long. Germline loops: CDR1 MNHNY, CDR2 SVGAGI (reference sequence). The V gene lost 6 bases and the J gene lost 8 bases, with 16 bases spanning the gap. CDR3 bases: TGTGCCAGCAGCATAACTGGACCCTGGGGCTACACCTTC. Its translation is CASSITGPWGYTF.

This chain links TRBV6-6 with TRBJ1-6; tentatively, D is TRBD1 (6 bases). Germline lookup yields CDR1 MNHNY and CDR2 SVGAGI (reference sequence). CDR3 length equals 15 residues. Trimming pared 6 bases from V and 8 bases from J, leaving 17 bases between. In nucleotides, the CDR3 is TGTGCCAGCAGCGGTGCCAGGGGACCCTATTCACCCCTCCACTTT. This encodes CASSGARGPYSPLHF.

CDR3 protein: CASSLTSGGPLDYGYTF. Here the CDR3 DNA reads TGTGCCAGCAGCTTAACGTCAGGGGGCCCCCTAGACTATGGCTACACCTTC. The chain couples TRBV7-3 to TRBJ1-2; 8 positions match TRBD1. CDR3 length: 17 amino acids. V was clipped by 0 bases and J by 3 bases; unmatched bases: 9. Germline-derived CDR1 and CDR2 are SGHTA and FQGTGA.

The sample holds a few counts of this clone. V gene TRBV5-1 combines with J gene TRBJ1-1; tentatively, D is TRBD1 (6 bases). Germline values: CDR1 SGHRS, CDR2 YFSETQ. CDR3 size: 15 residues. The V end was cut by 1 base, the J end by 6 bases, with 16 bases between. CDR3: CASSLSGTSNAEAFF. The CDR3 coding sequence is TGCGCCAGCAGCTTGTCCGGGACAAGTAATGCTGAAGCTTTCTTT.

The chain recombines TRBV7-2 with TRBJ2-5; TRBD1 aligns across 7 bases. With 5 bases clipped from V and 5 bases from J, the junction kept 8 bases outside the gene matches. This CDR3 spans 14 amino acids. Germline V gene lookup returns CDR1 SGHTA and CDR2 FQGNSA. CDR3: CASSPRQGWETQYF. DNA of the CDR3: TGTGCCAGCAGCCCAAGACAGGGCTGGGAGACCCAGTACTTC.

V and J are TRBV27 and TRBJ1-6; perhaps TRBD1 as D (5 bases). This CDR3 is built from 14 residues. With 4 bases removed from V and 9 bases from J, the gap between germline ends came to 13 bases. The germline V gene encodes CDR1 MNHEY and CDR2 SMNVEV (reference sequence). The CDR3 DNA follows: TGTGCCAGCAGTTCCTTGGGGGGGGTTTCACCCCTCCACTTT. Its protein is CASSSLGGVSPLHF.

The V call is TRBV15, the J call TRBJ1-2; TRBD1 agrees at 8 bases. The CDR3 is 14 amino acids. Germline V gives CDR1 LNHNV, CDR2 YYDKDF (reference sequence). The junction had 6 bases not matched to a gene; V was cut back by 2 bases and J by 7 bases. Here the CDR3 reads CATSRTQGASGYTF. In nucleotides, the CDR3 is TGTGCCACCAGCAGAACGCAGGGGGCGAGTGGCTACACCTTC.

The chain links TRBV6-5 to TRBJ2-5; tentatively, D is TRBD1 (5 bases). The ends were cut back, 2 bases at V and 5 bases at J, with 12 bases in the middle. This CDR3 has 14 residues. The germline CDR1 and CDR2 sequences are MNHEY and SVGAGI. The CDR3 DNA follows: TGTGCCAGCAGTTACGGGCAGGGTATGGAGACCCAGTACTTC. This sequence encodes CASSYGQGMETQYF.

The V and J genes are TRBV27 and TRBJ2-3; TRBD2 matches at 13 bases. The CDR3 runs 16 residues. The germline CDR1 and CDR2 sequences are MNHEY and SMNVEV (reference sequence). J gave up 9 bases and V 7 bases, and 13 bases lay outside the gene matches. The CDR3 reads CASNLGLAGDLGTQYF. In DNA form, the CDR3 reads TGTGCCAGCAACCTCGGACTAGCGGGGGACCTAGGGACGCAGTATTTT.

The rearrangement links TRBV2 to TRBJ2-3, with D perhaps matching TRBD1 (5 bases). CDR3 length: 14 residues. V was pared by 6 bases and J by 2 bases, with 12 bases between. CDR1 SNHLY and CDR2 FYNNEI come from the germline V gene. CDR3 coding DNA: TGTGCCAGCAGGCCCAGGGTCAACACAGATACGCAGTATTTT. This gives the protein CASRPRVNTDTQYF.

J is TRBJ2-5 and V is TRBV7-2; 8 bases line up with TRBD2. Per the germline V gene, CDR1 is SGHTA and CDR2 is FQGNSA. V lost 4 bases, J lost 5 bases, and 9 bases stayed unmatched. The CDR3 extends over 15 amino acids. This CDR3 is CASSSQGLALETQYF. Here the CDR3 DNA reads TGTGCCAGCAGCTCACAAGGACTAGCCTTGGAGACCCAGTACTTC.

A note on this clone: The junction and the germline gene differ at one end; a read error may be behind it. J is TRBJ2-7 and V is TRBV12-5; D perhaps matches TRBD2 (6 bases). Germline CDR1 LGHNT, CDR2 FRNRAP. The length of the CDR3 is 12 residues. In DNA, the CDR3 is TGTGCTAGTGGTTCGGGTGCGGGGTATCGTGGCTTC. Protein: CASGSGAGYRGF.

CDR3 nucleotide sequence: TGCGCCAGCAGCCAAGGAGGGACTGGGGCCAACGTCCTGACTTTC. This codes for CASSQGGTGANVLTF. The V gene is TRBV4-3, the J gene TRBJ2-6, with a tentative D call TRBD2 (5 bases). V shed 1 base and J shed 2 bases, with 6 bases lying between them. The length of the CDR3 is 15 residues. The germline V gene encodes CDR1 LGHNA and CDR2 YSLEER.

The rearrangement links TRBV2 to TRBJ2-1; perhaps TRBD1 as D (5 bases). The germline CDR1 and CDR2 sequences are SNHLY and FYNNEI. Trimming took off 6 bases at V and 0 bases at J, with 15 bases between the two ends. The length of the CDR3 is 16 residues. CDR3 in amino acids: CASRESGSSSYNEQFF. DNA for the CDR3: TGTGCCAGCAGGGAATCAGGGTCAAGCTCCTACAATGAGCAGTTCTTC.

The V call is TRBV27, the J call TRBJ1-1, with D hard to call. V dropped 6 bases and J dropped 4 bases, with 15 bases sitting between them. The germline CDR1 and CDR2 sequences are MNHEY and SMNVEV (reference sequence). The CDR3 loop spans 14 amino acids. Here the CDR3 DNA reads TGTGCCAGCAGCCGCCCCGGGGTGGCCACTGAAGCTTTCTTT. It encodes CASSRPGVATEAFF.

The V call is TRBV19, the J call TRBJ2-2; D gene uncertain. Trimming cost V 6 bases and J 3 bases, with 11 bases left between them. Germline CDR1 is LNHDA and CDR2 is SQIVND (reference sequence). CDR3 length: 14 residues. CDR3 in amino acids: CASSPIVDTGELFF. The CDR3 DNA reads TGTGCCAGTAGCCCCATAGTGGACACCGGGGAGCTGTTTTTT.

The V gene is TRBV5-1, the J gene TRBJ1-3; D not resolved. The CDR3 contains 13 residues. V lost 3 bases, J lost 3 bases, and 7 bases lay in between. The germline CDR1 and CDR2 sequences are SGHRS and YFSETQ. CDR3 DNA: TGCGCCAGCAGCTCATCTCTTGGAAACACCATATATTTT. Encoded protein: CASSSSLGNTIYF.

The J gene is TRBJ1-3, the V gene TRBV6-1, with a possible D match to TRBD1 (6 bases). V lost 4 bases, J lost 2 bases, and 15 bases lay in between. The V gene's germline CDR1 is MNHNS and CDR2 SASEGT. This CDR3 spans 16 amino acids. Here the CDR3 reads CASSVDSFPAGNTIYF. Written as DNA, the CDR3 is TGTGCCAGCAGTGTGGACAGTTTCCCTGCTGGAAACACCATATATTTT.

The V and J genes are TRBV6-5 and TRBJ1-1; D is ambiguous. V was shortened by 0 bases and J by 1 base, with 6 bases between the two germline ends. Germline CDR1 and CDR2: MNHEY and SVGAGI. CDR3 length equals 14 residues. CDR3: CASSYSQPNTEAFF. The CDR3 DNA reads TGTGCCAGCAGTTACTCCCAGCCGAACACTGAAGCTTTCTTT.

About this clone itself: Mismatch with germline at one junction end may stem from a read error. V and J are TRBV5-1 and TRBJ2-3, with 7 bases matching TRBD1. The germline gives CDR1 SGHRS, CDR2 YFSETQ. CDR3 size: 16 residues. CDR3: CASRLDLQGSPDTQYF. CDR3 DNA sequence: TGCGCCAGCAGGTTGGACTTACAGGGGAGCCCAGATACGCAGTATTTT.

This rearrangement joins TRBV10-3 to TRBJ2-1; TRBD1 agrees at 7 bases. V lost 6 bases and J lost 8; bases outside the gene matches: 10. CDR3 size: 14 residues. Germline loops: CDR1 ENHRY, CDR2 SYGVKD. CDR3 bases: TGTGCCATCAGCATGCGGACAGGTGTGGATGAGCAGTTCTTC. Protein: CAISMRTGVDEQFF.

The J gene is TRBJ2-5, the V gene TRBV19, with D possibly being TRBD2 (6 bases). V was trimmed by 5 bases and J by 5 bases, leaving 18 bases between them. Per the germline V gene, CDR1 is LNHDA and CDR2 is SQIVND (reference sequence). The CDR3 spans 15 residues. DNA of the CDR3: TGTGCCAGTAGTTCCAACTTGGGTGGAGGGGAGACCCAGTACTTC. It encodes CASSSNLGGGETQYF.

CDR3 amino acids: CATSRVEGLNTGELFF. CDR3 DNA: TGTGCCACCAGCAGAGTGGAAGGGCTGAACACCGGGGAGCTGTTTTTT. The V call is TRBV15, the J call TRBJ2-2; D not certain. The germline V gene encodes CDR1 LNHNV and CDR2 YYDKDF (reference sequence). The V and J ends lost 1 base and 1 base respectively, with 10 bases between them. There are 16 residues in the CDR3.

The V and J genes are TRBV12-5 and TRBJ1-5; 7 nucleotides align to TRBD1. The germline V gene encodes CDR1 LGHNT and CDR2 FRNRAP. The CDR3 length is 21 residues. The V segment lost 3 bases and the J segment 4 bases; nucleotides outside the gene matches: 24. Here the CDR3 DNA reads TGTGCTAGTGGTTTCAGAGGGGAGTGGTCGACAGGGACCTTTAGTAATCAGCCCCAGCATTTT. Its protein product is CASGFRGEWSTGTFSNQPQHF. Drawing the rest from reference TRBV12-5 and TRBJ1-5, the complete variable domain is DARVTQTPRHKVTEMGQEVTMRCQPILGHNTVFWYRQTMMQGLELLAYFRNRAPLDDSGMPKDRFSAEMPDATLATLKIQPSEPRDSAVYFCASGFRGEWSTGTFSNQPQHFGDGTRLSIL.

CDR3 sequence (DNA): TGTGCCAGCAGCAAAGGGGGAGGGTGGTACGAGCAGTACTTC. Its protein is CASSKGGGWYEQYF. This rearrangement joins TRBV7-2 to TRBJ2-7; D may be TRBD2 (7 bases). The CDR3 runs 14 residues. Looked up from germline, CDR1 is SGHTA and CDR2 is FQGNSA. V was trimmed by 5 bases and J by 4 bases, leaving 15 bases between them. Complete variable domain (other parts from reference TRBV7-2 and TRBJ2-7): GAGVSQSPSNKVTEKGKDVELRCDPISGHTALYWYRQSLGQGLEFLIYFQGNSAPDKSGLPSDRFSAERTGGSVSTLTIQRTQQEDSAVYLCASSKGGGWYEQYFGPGTRLTVT.

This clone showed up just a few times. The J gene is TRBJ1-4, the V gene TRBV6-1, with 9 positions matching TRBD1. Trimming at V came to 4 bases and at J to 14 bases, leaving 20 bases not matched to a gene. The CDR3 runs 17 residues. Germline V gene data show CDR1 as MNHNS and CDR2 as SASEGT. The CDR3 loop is CASSAAPGQGLNEGLFF. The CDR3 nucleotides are TGTGCCAGCAGTGCCGCACCGGGACAGGGATTAAATGAGGGTCTGTTTTTT.